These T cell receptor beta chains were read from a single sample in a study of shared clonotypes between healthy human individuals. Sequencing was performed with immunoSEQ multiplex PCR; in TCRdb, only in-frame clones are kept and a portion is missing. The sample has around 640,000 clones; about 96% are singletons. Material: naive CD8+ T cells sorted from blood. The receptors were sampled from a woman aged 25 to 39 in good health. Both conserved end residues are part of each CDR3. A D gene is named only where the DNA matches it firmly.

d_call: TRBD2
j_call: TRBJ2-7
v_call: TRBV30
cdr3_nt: TGTGCCTGGAGTGTAACTAGCGGGAGCTACGAGCAGTACTTC
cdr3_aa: CAWSVTSGSYEQYF

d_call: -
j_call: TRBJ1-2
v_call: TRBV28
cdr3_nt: TGTGCCAGCAGTGAGCCTGGGGTAACGCACTATGGCTACACCTTC
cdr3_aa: CASSEPGVTHYGYTF

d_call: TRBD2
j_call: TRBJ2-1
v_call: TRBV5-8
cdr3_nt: TGTGCCAGCAGCTTGCGATTTAGCGGGAGCTCTGGGGATGAGCAGTTCTTC
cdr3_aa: CASSLRFSGSSGDEQFF

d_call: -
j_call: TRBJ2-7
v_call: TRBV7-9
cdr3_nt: TGTGCCAGCAGCTTATTTCAGGGGACCTTCTCCTACGAGCAGTACTTC
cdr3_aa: CASSLFQGTFSYEQYF

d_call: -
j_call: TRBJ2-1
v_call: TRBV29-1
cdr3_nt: TGCAGCGTTGGTCTAGCTAATGAGCAGTTCTTC
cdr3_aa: CSVGLANEQFF

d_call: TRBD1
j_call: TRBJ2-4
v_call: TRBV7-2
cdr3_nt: TGTGCCAGCAGCTTAGCGGCGGCAGGGGGCCATAGTGCAGTGGCCAAAAACATTCAGTACTTC
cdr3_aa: CASSLAAAGGHSAVAKNIQYF

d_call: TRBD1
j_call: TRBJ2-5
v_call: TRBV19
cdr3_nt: TGTGCCAGTAGTATGGACAGGGAAGAGACCCAGTACTTC
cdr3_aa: CASSMDREETQYF

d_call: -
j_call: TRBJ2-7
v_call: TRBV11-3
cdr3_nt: TGTGCCAGCAGCTTAGGTGACGGAGGTGGGAAGTACTTC
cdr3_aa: CASSLGDGGGKYF

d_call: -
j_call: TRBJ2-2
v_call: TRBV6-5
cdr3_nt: TGTGCCAGCAGTTCGAATTCCGGGGAGCTGTTTTTT
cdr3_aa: CASSSNSGELFF

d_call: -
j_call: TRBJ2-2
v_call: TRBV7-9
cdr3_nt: TGTGCCAGCAGCTTACAGCGCGGAGCCACCGGGGAGCTGTTTTTT
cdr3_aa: CASSLQRGATGELFF

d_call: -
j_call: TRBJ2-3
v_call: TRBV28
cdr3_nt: TGTGCCAGCAGCGATTCCCCAGGGGGCACAGATACGCAGTATTTT
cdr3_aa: CASSDSPGGTDTQYF